This T cell receptor (beta chain) was found in a study of cytomegalovirus exposure and HLA in healthy donors. The CDR3 covers 14 residues. The germline CDR1 and CDR2 sequences are SSHAT and FNYEAQ (reference sequence). In regard to this clone: One junction end does not reproduce the germline sequence, and a read error may be involved.

The PCR contained 60 Vbeta and 13 Jbeta primers. Profiled with immunoSEQ multiplex PCR; TCRdb holds only in-frame clones, not every one. The table includes some 130,000 clones, around 75% detected once. The chain combines TRBV7-7 with TRBJ2-1, with D uncertain. This clonotype was obtained from a man between 25 and 39 years old in good health and CMV-seronegative. Input material: PBMCs. The CDR3 DNA follows: TGTGCTAGCAGCTTATCGTTAGTCTACAATGAGCAGTTCTTC. Translation gives CASSLSLVYNEQFF. Based on the CDR3 plus reference TRBV7-7 and TRBJ2-1, the full variable domain is GAGVSQSPRYKVTKRGQDVTLRCDPISSHATLYWYQQALGQGPEFLTYFNYEAQPDKSGLPSDRFSAERPEGSISTLTIQRTEQRDSAMYRCASSLSLVYNEQFFGPGTRLTVL.